These 10 T cell receptor beta chains came from one sample sequenced in a study of T-cell reconstitution after alpha-beta-depleted transplantation in children. Unique molecular identifiers featured in how the TCRbeta library was prepared. TCRdb reanalysed the PCR reads using MiXCR and keeps one entry per CDR3 protein. Of approximately 98,000 distinct CDR3 sequences listed, approximately 6.9% are singletons. Sequencing used PBMCs, mostly from graft donor cells, obtained 360 days after TCRalphabeta/CD19-depleted stem cell transplant. The source is a male patient between 2 and 10 years old who had a stem cell transplant for acute lymphoblastic leukemia, so the T cells may come from the graft donor.

This clonotype was recorded at least ten times. In DNA form, the CDR3 reads TGTGCCAGCAGCACCGGCTGGTGGGGCGATAGCTCCTACGAGCAGTACTTC. This gives the protein CASSTGWWGDSSYEQYF. The chain has TRBV6-1 and TRBJ2-7; tentatively, D is TRBD1 (5 bases). The CDR3 has 17 residues. CDR1 MNHNS and CDR2 SASEGT come from the germline V gene. V lost 6 bases and J lost 0, with 21 bases in between.

This clonotype was counted ten times or more. In nucleotides, the CDR3 is TGTGCCAGCAGCCTACAGGGTCCCATGAACACTGAAGCTTTCTTT. It specifies CASSLQGPMNTEAFF. This rearrangement joins TRBV7-9 to TRBJ1-1, with a weak D call TRBD1 (6 bases). Germline V lookup: CDR1 SEHNR, CDR2 FQNEAQ (reference sequence). The CDR3 runs 15 residues. V shed 5 bases and J shed 0 bases, with 13 bases lying between them.

This clonotype was recorded at least ten times. This chain joins TRBV10-2 and TRBJ2-7, with a weak D call TRBD2 (6 bases). Germline V gene data show CDR1 as WSHSY and CDR2 as SAAADI. Trimming took off 3 bases at V and 1 base at J, with 13 bases between the two ends. This CDR3 contains 15 residues. This chain's CDR3 is CASSEKGGVSYEQYF. CDR3 DNA: TGCGCCAGCAGTGAAAAGGGAGGAGTATCCTACGAGCAGTACTTC.

Many counts were recorded for this clonotype. The chain links TRBV12-5 to TRBJ2-1; the D is unclear. Germline V CDR1 and CDR2: LGHNT, FRNRAP. The CDR3 runs 13 residues. V was clipped by 3 bases and J by 9 bases, with 12 bases between them. This CDR3 is CASGFGSFTEQFF. CDR3 bases: TGTGCTAGTGGTTTCGGTTCCTTTACTGAGCAGTTCTTC.

The table lists this clonotype with a few counts. This chain joins TRBV7-2 and TRBJ2-7; weak D call: TRBD1 (6 bases). Germline CDR1 and CDR2: SGHTA and FQGNSA. The CDR3 has 15 residues. Trimming removed 6 bases at V and 5 bases at J, with 20 bases between. The CDR3 DNA sequence: TGTGCCAGCAGTCCGGGGTGGGGGCCGAGGAACGAGCAGTACTTC. This codes for CASSPGWGPRNEQYF.

There are a few counts of this clonotype. CDR3 nucleotide sequence: TGTGCCAGCCGGGACTCAGGAACTGATACGCAGTATTTT. Translation: CASRDSGTDTQYF. The chain is built from TRBV2 and TRBJ2-3; perhaps TRBD2 as D (6 bases). The CDR3 runs to 13 residues. Between the trimmed V and J ends, which lost 8 bases and 6 bases, there was a span of 15 bases. CDR1 is SNHLY and CDR2 is FYNNEI in the germline V gene. Full variable domain (outside the CDR3, taken from reference TRBV2 and TRBJ2-3): EPEVTQTPSHQVTQMGQEVILRCVPISNHLYFYWYRQILGQKVEFLVSFYNNEISEKSEIFDDQFSVERPDGSNFTLKIRSTKLEDSAMYFCASRDSGTDTQYFGPGTRLTVL.

There are many counts of this clonotype. CDR3 in amino acids: CASSIPGLAGAETQYF. The DNA for the CDR3 is TGTGCCAGCAGTATTCCGGGACTAGCGGGGGCCGAGACCCAGTACTTC. The V gene is TRBV28, the J gene TRBJ2-5; 14 nucleotides agree with TRBD2. The V gene's germline CDR1 is MDHEN and CDR2 SYDVKM. This CDR3 region has 16 residues. The junction had 7 bases not matched to a gene; V was cut back by 5 bases and J by 5 bases.

This clonotype appeared once. The chain recombines TRBV6-5 with TRBJ2-1; D is undetermined. The V gene's germline CDR1 is MNHEY and CDR2 SVGAGI. Trimming removed 0 bases from V and 5 bases from J, with 14 bases in between. The CDR3 runs 16 residues. This chain's CDR3 is CASSYSPARLHNEQFF. For the CDR3, the DNA is TGTGCCAGCAGTTACTCCCCGGCTAGGTTGCACAATGAGCAGTTCTTC.

This clonotype came up many times. The rearrangement joins TRBV7-9 to TRBJ2-3; TRBD2 matches at 10 bases. V lost 5 bases and J lost 5; bases outside the gene matches: 7. The length of the CDR3 is 15 residues. Germline CDR1 reads SEHNR; CDR2 reads FQNEAQ (reference sequence). The CDR3 spells CASSPTSGKGDTQYF. In DNA, the CDR3 is TGTGCCAGCAGCCCAACTAGCGGGAAGGGAGATACGCAGTATTTT. The variable domain in full, with the rest retrieved from reference TRBV7-9 and TRBJ2-3, is DTGVSQNPRHKITKRGQNVTFRCDPISEHNRLYWYRQTLGQGPEFLTYFQNEAQLEKSRLLSDRFSAERPKGSFSTLEIQRTEQGDSAMYLCASSPTSGKGDTQYFGPGTRLTVL.

The sample holds a few counts of this clonotype. This rearrangement joins TRBV7-2 to TRBJ2-7, with 9 bases aligning to TRBD2. The V gene's germline CDR1 is SGHTA and CDR2 FQGNSA. This CDR3 region has 14 residues. Trimming cost V 5 bases and J 3 bases; bases outside gene matches: 5. CDR3 sequence reads: CASSPLAGVYEQYF. The DNA of the CDR3 is TGTGCCAGCAGCCCATTAGCGGGAGTCTACGAGCAGTACTTC.